The T cell receptor (beta chain) under discussion was sequenced for a study of blood T cell repertoires in COVID-19. Study background: Samples representing acute and convalescent COVID-19 were sourced from the United States, Italy and Spain. Sources were T cells, B-cell-depleted T cells, or PBMCs; the material itself was cDNA or gDNA.

With 3 bases removed from V and 2 bases from J, the gap between germline ends came to 7 bases. CDR3 length equals 13 residues. Authors' analysis steps: Reference gene primer amplification yielded estimated nucleated cell counts. Profiled with immunoSEQ multiplex PCR; TCRdb holds only in-frame clones, not every one. That table is the source of V, J and clone size, and D and trimming were worked out from the DNA. The sample includes approximately 260,000 clones, approximately 87% of them seen just once. The receptor's source is a man in his fifties or sixties who had recovered from COVID-19. Sequenced material: peripheral blood. The chain couples TRBV12-3 or TRBV12-4 to TRBJ1-2, with D perhaps TRBD1 (5 bases). CDR3 residues: CASSFQGNYGYTF. CDR3 sequence (DNA): TGTGCCAGCAGTTTTCAGGGAAACTATGGCTACACCTTC.